The rows below give T cell receptor beta chains drawn from one sample of a study of T cells after yellow fever vaccination. TCRdb analysed the 5' RACE reads with MiXCR anew, one entry per CDR3 protein. Of around 70,000 distinct CDR3 sequences in the sample, approximately 7% were seen once. The source material was CD8+ T cells sorted from PBMCs, sampled roughly 5 days after the first yellow fever vaccination. All receptors come from a young man who received the YFV17D yellow fever vaccine. The CDR3 runs from the conserved cysteine through the conserved F or W. Each record gives: V gene, clone size, CDR3 length, J gene, D gene, CDR3 protein, CDR3 DNA. A D gene is named only where the DNA matches it firmly. Size tells how often a clone was seen (once, few, many) or the class of an expanded clone, and some rows leave it out.

TRBV4-1	.	16	TRBJ1-1	.	CASSRIPGPTRQAAFF	TGCGCCAGCAGCCGTATTCCGGGACCGACCCGGCAAGCGGCTTTCTTT
TRBV7-2	many	15	TRBJ2-1	.	CASSLRDLGVDEQFF	TGTGCCAGCAGCTTAAGGGACCTCGGTGTCGATGAGCAGTTCTTC
TRBV12-5	many	14	TRBJ2-3	.	CASGLVPSTDTQYF	TGTGCTAGTGGTTTGGTACCAAGCACAGATACGCAGTATTTT
TRBV6-2/TRBV6-3	.	14	TRBJ2-1	TRBD2	CASSSGGRWDEQFF	TGTGCCAGCAGTAGCGGGGGGAGGTGGGATGAGCAGTTCTTC
TRBV4-1	many	13	TRBJ1-3	.	CASGTEPGNTIYF	TGCGCCAGCGGGACCGAACCGGGAAACACCATATATTTT
TRBV11-2	.	16	TRBJ2-1	.	CASSSASDPWGNEQFF	TGTGCCAGCAGCTCGGCTTCTGACCCTTGGGGCAATGAGCAGTTCTTC
TRBV6-2/TRBV6-3	many	14	TRBJ2-1	TRBD2	CASSFAGRANEQFF	TGTGCCAGCAGTTTCGCAGGGAGGGCGAATGAGCAGTTCTTC
TRBV27	.	12	TRBJ2-7	.	CASQGQYYEQYF	TGTGCCAGCCAAGGACAGTACTACGAGCAGTACTTC
TRBV6-4	many	14	TRBJ2-2	.	CASSLGQSTGELFF	TGTGCCAGCAGCCTCGGACAGTCAACCGGGGAGCTGTTTTTT
TRBV5-8	few	15	TRBJ2-3	.	CASGWGVENTDTQYF	TGTGCCAGCGGATGGGGTGTCGAGAACACAGATACGCAGTATTTT
TRBV11-2	many	15	TRBJ2-3	TRBD1	CASGGGTGYTDTQYF	TGTGCCAGCGGGGGAGGGACAGGGTACACAGATACGCAGTATTTT
TRBV7-3	many	15	TRBJ2-1	.	CASSFIGSSYNEQFF	TGTGCCAGCAGCTTCATAGGAAGCTCCTACAATGAGCAGTTCTTC
TRBV4-2	.	14	TRBJ2-7	.	CASSHRVNTYEQYF	TGTGCCAGCAGCCACCGGGTTAACACCTACGAGCAGTACTTC
TRBV7-8	few	14	TRBJ1-1	.	CASNQYRDPTEAFF	TGTGCCAGCAACCAATACAGGGACCCCACTGAAGCTTTCTTT
TRBV4-1	few	17	TRBJ2-5	TRBD2	CASSPGWLAGGQETQYF	TGCGCCAGCAGCCCAGGGTGGTTAGCGGGGGGGCAAGAGACCCAGTACTTC
TRBV4-3	few	16	TRBJ2-1	TRBD1	CASSQGPGTGVSEQFF	TGCGCCAGCAGCCAAGGGCCGGGGACAGGGGTGTCTGAGCAGTTCTTC
TRBV7-2	.	15	TRBJ2-1	TRBD2	CASSWTSGEVNEQFF	TGTGCCAGCAGCTGGACTAGCGGGGAAGTCAATGAGCAGTTCTTC
TRBV11-2	.	16	TRBJ2-1	.	CASTQVDYRSYNEQFF	TGTGCCAGCACCCAAGTGGATTACCGCTCCTACAATGAGCAGTTCTTC
TRBV7-9	many	15	TRBJ2-1	.	CASSLATGTHNEQFF	TGTGCCAGCAGCTTAGCCACGGGGACACACAATGAGCAGTTCTTC
TRBV6-1	.	16	TRBJ1-4	.	CASSRETGGTNEKLFF	TGTGCCAGCAGTCGCGAGACAGGAGGAACTAATGAAAAACTGTTTTTT
TRBV20-1	few	13	TRBJ2-4	.	CSAALRRGSIQYF	TGCAGTGCTGCCCTCCGGAGAGGGAGCATTCAGTACTTC
TRBV5-1	.	14	TRBJ1-4	.	CASSWGGTNEKLFF	TGCGCCAGCAGCTGGGGGGGGACGAATGAAAAACTGTTTTTT
TRBV10-3	few	17	TRBJ2-3	.	CAISDEGGREFTDTQYF	TGTGCCATCAGTGATGAGGGGGGCAGGGAATTCACAGATACGCAGTATTTT
TRBV3-1	.	16	TRBJ2-5	TRBD1	CASSQAGQGPEETQYF	TGTGCCAGCAGCCAAGCAGGACAGGGCCCCGAGGAGACCCAGTACTTC
TRBV12-3/TRBV12-4	few	14	TRBJ2-5	.	CASSLLLVQETQYF	TGTGCCAGCAGTTTACTCCTAGTTCAAGAGACCCAGTACTTC
TRBV5-1	.	13	TRBJ2-5	TRBD1	CASSFPGGLTQYF	TGCGCCAGCAGCTTTCCAGGGGGCTTGACCCAGTACTTC
TRBV7-3	.	16	TRBJ2-7	.	CASSSPRGALSYEQYF	TGTGCCAGCAGCTCCCCCCGCGGGGCCCTCTCCTACGAGCAGTACTTC
TRBV5-1	few	15	TRBJ2-3	.	CATTTVGGLTDTQYF	TGCGCCACCACGACGGTCGGGGGGCTGACAGATACGCAGTATTTT
TRBV5-5	few	13	TRBJ2-1	.	CASSRNADNEQFF	TGTGCCAGCAGCAGAAATGCGGACAATGAGCAGTTCTTC
TRBV7-2	many	12	TRBJ1-1	.	CASSLIGGDAFF	TGTGCCAGCAGCTTAATCGGGGGCGACGCTTTCTTT
TRBV20-1	few	11	TRBJ1-5	.	CSARGNQPQHF	TGCAGTGCTAGAGGTAATCAGCCCCAGCATTTT
TRBV27	many	15	TRBJ2-5	TRBD1	CASSELPGGRETQYF	TGTGCCAGCAGTGAGCTTCCAGGGGGTCGAGAGACCCAGTACTTC
TRBV7-8	.	15	TRBJ1-1	TRBD1	CASSVGQGARTEAFF	TGTGCCAGCAGCGTAGGCCAGGGGGCGCGTACTGAAGCTTTCTTT
TRBV27	.	14	TRBJ1-2	TRBD1	CASGETGGLYGYTF	TGTGCCAGCGGAGAGACAGGGGGCCTCTATGGCTACACCTTC
TRBV7-2	few	17	TRBJ2-3	TRBD2	CASSLRPAGAGTDTQYF	TGTGCCAGCAGCTTGAGGCCAGCGGGGGCCGGAACAGATACGCAGTATTTT
TRBV4-1	many	15	TRBJ1-1	.	CASSQEPGMNTEAFF	TGCGCCAGCAGCCAAGAACCGGGGATGAACACTGAAGCTTTCTTT
TRBV7-9	many	14	TRBJ2-2	TRBD1	CASSRATGAGELFF	TGTGCCAGCAGCCGAGCCACAGGGGCCGGGGAGCTGTTTTTT
TRBV19	.	13	TRBJ1-1	.	CASCRALNTEAFF	TGTGCCTCATGCAGGGCTTTGAACACTGAAGCTTTCTTT
TRBV7-8	few	16	TRBJ1-2	.	CASSSRTGNTNYGYTF	TGTGCCAGCAGCTCCCGAACAGGAAATACTAACTATGGCTACACCTTC
TRBV11-2	few	16	TRBJ2-5	TRBD1	CASSTYTQGAEETQYF	TGTGCCAGCAGCACCTATACGCAGGGGGCGGAAGAGACCCAGTACTTC
TRBV6-2/TRBV6-3	many	15	TRBJ1-2	.	CASSYPTDRDYGYTF	TGTGCCAGCAGTTACCCCACGGACAGAGACTATGGCTACACCTTC
TRBV6-5	many	18	TRBJ1-5	.	CASSYSYAGPGGNQPQHF	TGTGCCAGCAGTTACTCGTACGCCGGGCCGGGAGGGAATCAGCCCCAGCATTTT